This T cell receptor beta chain was retrieved from a study of brain T cells in children with intractable seizures. Study observations and caveats: Patients' HCMV serostatus was unknown; virus specificity rests on CDR3 similarity alone. Absence of clones before surgery may stem from lower sequencing depth.

With respect to this clone: What it recognizes is unknown. Other DNA sequences within the sample encode an identical CDR3.

Using immunoSEQ multiplex PCR, the repertoire was profiled, and TCRdb retains in-frame clones only, with some absent. The repertoire has 35,000 to 50,000 clones, around 90% of them found once; the top ten carry about 6%. Pre-surgery treatment included at least one anti-epileptic drug. The input for sequencing was peripheral blood, taken at surgery. This receptor was obtained from a girl aged 2-9 years with tuberous sclerosis and intractable seizures.

CDR3 region: CASSDGASGNTIYF. The DNA for the CDR3 is TGTGCCAGCAGTGACGGAGCCTCTGGAAACACCATATATTTT. The V gene is TRBV6-1, the J gene TRBJ1-3; D is unclear. CDR1 is MNHNS and CDR2 is SASEGT in the germline V gene. Trimming removed 3 bases at V and 0 bases at J, with 6 bases between. CDR3 size: 14 residues.